A selection of T cell receptor beta chains follows, all from one sample in a study of TIL therapy for anti-PD-1-resistant metastatic lung cancer. Repertoires were generated with immunoSEQ multiplex PCR, while TCRdb's copy carries only in-frame clones and drops some. The sample has around 100,000 clones, 55% to 75% seen once. The specimen was tumor tissue, collected at baseline. All receptors derive from a person aged 25-80 years with non-small cell lung cancer. The CDR3 runs from the conserved cysteine through the conserved F or W. The D gene is left open where the match is weak. A row's size may be missing; if present it is once, few, many or a size class.

clone size,J gene,V gene,D gene,CDR3 DNA,CDR3 protein
many,TRBJ1-5,TRBV6-6,TRBD1,TGTGCCAGCAGTTCCCCAGGACAGGGAAATCAGCCCCAGCATTTT,CASSSPGQGNQPQHF
.,TRBJ2-7,TRBV6-2/TRBV6-3,TRBD2,TGTGCCAGCAGTTCTATTAGCGGGGGTTCCTACGAGCAGTACTTC,CASSSISGGSYEQYF
.,TRBJ2-7,TRBV12-3/TRBV12-4,TRBD1,TGTGCCAGCAGTATCGGACAGGGTGAGCAGTACTTC,CASSIGQGEQYF
few,TRBJ2-2,TRBV5-1,.,TGCGCCAGCAGTCAGGACTTATTCCCCGGGGAGCTGTTTTTT,CASSQDLFPGELFF
.,TRBJ2-5,TRBV6-5,.,TGTGCCAGCAGGAGGGTATCCCAAGAGACCCAGTACTTC,CASRRVSQETQYF
.,TRBJ2-4,TRBV7-2,.,TGTGCCAGCAGCTTCGGACAGCGTTTAAACATTCAGTACTTC,CASSFGQRLNIQYF
.,TRBJ1-2,TRBV19,TRBD1,TGTGCCAGTAGGCCACAGGGGGTAACGGGGGGCTACACCTTC,CASRPQGVTGGYTF
.,TRBJ2-7,TRBV6-2/TRBV6-3,.,TGTGCCAGCAGTTGGAGATCTGGCGAGCAGTACTTC,CASSWRSGEQYF
.,TRBJ2-5,TRBV25-1,TRBD1,TGTGCCAGCAGTGAATTGGGACAGGGCGTGACCCAGTACTTC,CASSELGQGVTQYF
.,TRBJ2-2,TRBV18,.,TGTGCCAGCTCACCTTATGAGTACGCGAACACCGGGGAGCTGTTTTTT,CASSPYEYANTGELFF
many,TRBJ2-5,TRBV7-6,.,TGTGCCAGCAGCTTAGGGAATCAAGAGACCCAGTACTTC,CASSLGNQETQYF
few,TRBJ1-5,TRBV5-3,TRBD1,TGTGCCAGAAGACAGGGCTCAGGGGGGCAAAATCAGCCCCAGCATTTT,CARRQGSGGQNQPQHF
.,TRBJ2-5,TRBV5-6,TRBD1,TGTGCCAGCAGCGGGGGACAGGGATTAGAGACCCAGTACTTC,CASSGGQGLETQYF
few,TRBJ2-7,TRBV9,.,TGTGCCAGCAGCGTAGGCACAGGGAGCTCCTACGAGCAGTACTTC,CASSVGTGSSYEQYF
.,TRBJ2-7,TRBV4-1,TRBD2,TGCGCCAGCAGCCAAGATGAACGGCCTAGCGGGGCGAGCGAGCAGTACTTC,CASSQDERPSGASEQYF
.,TRBJ2-3,TRBV9,TRBD2,TGTGCCAGCAGCGTCCCACTAGCGGGGGGGCCTTTTTGGACAGATACGCAGTATTTT,CASSVPLAGGPFWTDTQYF
.,TRBJ2-7,TRBV24-1,.,TGTGCCACCAGTGAAGGCCAGCCAAGACGGCAGTACTTC,CATSEGQPRRQYF
.,TRBJ2-7,TRBV4-3,.,TGCGCCAGCAGCCAAGAGGGGTGGGACGAGCAGTACTTC,CASSQEGWDEQYF
.,TRBJ2-2,TRBV7-9,.,TGTGCCAGCACCTCAGGAGCCGGGGAGCTGTTTTTT,CASTSGAGELFF
few,TRBJ2-7,TRBV27,.,TGTGCCAGCTCCGTAACTGTAGCGGACGAGCAGTACTTC,CASSVTVADEQYF
.,TRBJ2-7,TRBV30,.,TGTGCCTGGAGTGGGCGCGAGGACCCCGAGCAGTACTTC,CAWSGREDPEQYF
.,TRBJ1-1,TRBV7-9,.,TGTGCCAGCAGCTTAGCTAGAAAGATGAACACTGAAGCTTTCTTT,CASSLARKMNTEAFF
.,TRBJ2-3,TRBV19,.,TGTGCCAGTAGTGACCAGAGCAGAGATACGCAGTATTTT,CASSDQSRDTQYF
.,TRBJ2-1,TRBV7-2,.,TGTGCCAGCAGCTTATTTATTAGCACTGAGCAGTTCTTC,CASSLFISTEQFF
.,TRBJ2-3,TRBV3-1/TRBV3-2,TRBD2,TGTGCCAGCAGCCAACCAGCGGGACTGGCATTTGGAGCAGATACGCAGTATTTT,CASSQPAGLAFGADTQYF
few,TRBJ2-2,TRBV6-6,TRBD1,TGTGCCAGCAGTCTACCCCCTGGACAGGGACAAACCGGGGAGCTGTTTTTT,CASSLPPGQGQTGELFF
.,TRBJ1-1,TRBV4-1,.,TGCGCCAGCAGCCTCCCCGACCGGAGGAACACTGAAGCTTTCTTT,CASSLPDRRNTEAFF
.,TRBJ2-5,TRBV5-1,.,TGCGCCAGCAGCCTTGGGGGATCCGGAGAGACCCAGTACTTC,CASSLGGSGETQYF
.,TRBJ2-3,TRBV19,TRBD1,TGTGCCAGTAGTATGAGGGTGGGACAGACTAACTTT,CASSMRVGQTNF
.,TRBJ2-3,TRBV6-2/TRBV6-3,.,TGTGCCAGCAGCCCCGGTCGAAATACGCAGTATTTT,CASSPGRNTQYF
many,TRBJ1-5,TRBV19,.,TGTGCCAGTACTTCAGCTCGGGACCAGCCCCAGCATTTT,CASTSARDQPQHF
once,TRBJ1-4,TRBV10-3,.,TGTGCCATCTCCAAGGGGCAGGGACCCAATGAAAAACTGTTTTTT,CAISKGQGPNEKLFF
.,TRBJ2-7,TRBV30,.,TGTGCCTGGAGTGTACCACCTCGAACCTACGAGCAGTACTTC,CAWSVPPRTYEQYF
.,TRBJ2-3,TRBV5-1,.,TGCGCCAGCAGCTTGAACAGGGCTGTTGCCTCAGATACGCAGTATTTT,CASSLNRAVASDTQYF
few,TRBJ1-3,TRBV29-1,.,TGCAGCGTTGAAGATCGGGGGACGGGAGGAAACACCATATATTTT,CSVEDRGTGGNTIYF
.,TRBJ1-1,TRBV19,TRBD1,TGTGCCAGTAACGTGGGGACAGGGCTCAGGTCTGAAGCTTTCTTT,CASNVGTGLRSEAFF
.,TRBJ2-7,TRBV9,TRBD2,TGTGCCAGCAGCGCTACTAGCGGGAGTTGGGAGCAGTACTTC,CASSATSGSWEQYF
.,TRBJ2-2,TRBV25-1,TRBD1,TGTGCCAGCAGTGGGGGACAGGGCTCCTTTACCGGGGAGCTGTTTTTT,CASSGGQGSFTGELFF
few,TRBJ1-4,TRBV7-9,.,TGTGCCAGCAGCTTTGGCCCTAATGAAAAACTGTTTTTT,CASSFGPNEKLFF
few,TRBJ1-1,TRBV10-1,.,TGCGCCAGCAGTGAAGGGGCGGGCACTGAAGCTTTCTTT,CASSEGAGTEAFF
.,TRBJ2-5,TRBV11-2,.,TGTGCCAGCAGCCTGGGACTCCAAGAGACCCAGTACTTC,CASSLGLQETQYF
.,TRBJ2-7,TRBV6-6,TRBD2,TGTGCCAGCAGGGTCGGGGGGGCGTTCCCCGAGCAGTACTTC,CASRVGGAFPEQYF
.,TRBJ1-1,TRBV7-8,TRBD1,TGTGCCAGCAGCGCCCAAAGGGGGCGCGGGAACACTGAAGCTTTCTTT,CASSAQRGRGNTEAFF
.,TRBJ2-7,TRBV19,.,TGTGCCAGTAGGCGGACGGAAGACTACGAGCAGTACTTC,CASRRTEDYEQYF
once,TRBJ2-5,TRBV6-5,.,TGTGCCAGCAGCCCGGAGGTCGCGGGGGAGACCCAGTACTTC,CASSPEVAGETQYF
.,TRBJ1-6,TRBV19,.,TGTGCCAGTAGTACCTCTGGACAGAGCTCCTATAATTCACCCCTCCACTTT,CASSTSGQSSYNSPLHF
.,TRBJ2-5,TRBV29-1,.,TGCAGCGTTGAAGGCGGGAACCAAGAGACCCAGTACTTC,CSVEGGNQETQYF
.,TRBJ2-3,TRBV20-1,.,TGCAGTGCTAGCTTATCAGATACGCAGTATTTT,CSASLSDTQYF
few,TRBJ2-7,TRBV7-9,.,TGTGCCAGCAGCCTGGCGGGGTTCGACGAGCAGTACTTC,CASSLAGFDEQYF
.,TRBJ1-1,TRBV27,TRBD1,TGTGCCAGCAGTTTATTAAAGACAGGGGAAATGAACACTGAAGCTTTCTTT,CASSLLKTGEMNTEAFF
.,TRBJ2-7,TRBV27,.,TGTGCCAGCAGTTTATGGGGGGGCACTTCCTACGAGCAGTACTTC,CASSLWGGTSYEQYF
.,TRBJ1-5,TRBV19,.,TGTGCCAGTAGCCACGTTCTCCGGGCCTCAATTAGGAATCAGCCCCAGCATTTT,CASSHVLRASIRNQPQHF
.,TRBJ1-1,TRBV27,.,TGTGCCAGCAGTTTATTGGGTTGGAACACTGAAGCTTTCTTT,CASSLLGWNTEAFF